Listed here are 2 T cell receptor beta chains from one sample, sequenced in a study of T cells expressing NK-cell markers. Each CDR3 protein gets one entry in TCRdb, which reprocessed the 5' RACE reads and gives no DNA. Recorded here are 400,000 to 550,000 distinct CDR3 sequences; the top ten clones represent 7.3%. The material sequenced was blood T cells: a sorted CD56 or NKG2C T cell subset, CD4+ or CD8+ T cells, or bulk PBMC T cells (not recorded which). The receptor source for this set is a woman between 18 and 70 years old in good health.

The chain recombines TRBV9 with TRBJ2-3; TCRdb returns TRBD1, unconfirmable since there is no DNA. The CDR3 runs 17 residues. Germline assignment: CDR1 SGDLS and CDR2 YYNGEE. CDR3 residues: CASSVGGSGAGEDTQYF. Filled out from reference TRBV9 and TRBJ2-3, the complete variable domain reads DSGVTQTPKHLITATGQRVTLRCSPRSGDLSVYWYQQSLDQGLQFLIQYYNGEERAKGNILERFSAQQFPDLHSELNLSSLELGDSALYFCASSVGGSGAGEDTQYFGPGTRLTVL.

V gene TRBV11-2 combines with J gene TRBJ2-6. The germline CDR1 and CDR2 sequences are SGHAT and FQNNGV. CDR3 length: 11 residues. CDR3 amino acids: CASAGANVLTF.